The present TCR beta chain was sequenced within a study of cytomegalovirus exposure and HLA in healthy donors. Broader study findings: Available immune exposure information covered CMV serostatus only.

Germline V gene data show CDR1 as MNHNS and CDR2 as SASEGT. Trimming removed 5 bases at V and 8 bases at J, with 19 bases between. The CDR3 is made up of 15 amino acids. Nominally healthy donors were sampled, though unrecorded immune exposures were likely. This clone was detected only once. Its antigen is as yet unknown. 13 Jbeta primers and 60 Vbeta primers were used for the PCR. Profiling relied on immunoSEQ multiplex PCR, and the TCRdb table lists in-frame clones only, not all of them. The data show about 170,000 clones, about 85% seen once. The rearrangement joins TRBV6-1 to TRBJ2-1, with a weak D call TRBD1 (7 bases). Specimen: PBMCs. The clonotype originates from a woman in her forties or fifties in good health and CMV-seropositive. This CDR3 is CASSLQGTPNDEQFF. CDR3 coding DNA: TGTGCCAGCAGTTTACAGGGGACTCCCAATGATGAGCAGTTCTTC.